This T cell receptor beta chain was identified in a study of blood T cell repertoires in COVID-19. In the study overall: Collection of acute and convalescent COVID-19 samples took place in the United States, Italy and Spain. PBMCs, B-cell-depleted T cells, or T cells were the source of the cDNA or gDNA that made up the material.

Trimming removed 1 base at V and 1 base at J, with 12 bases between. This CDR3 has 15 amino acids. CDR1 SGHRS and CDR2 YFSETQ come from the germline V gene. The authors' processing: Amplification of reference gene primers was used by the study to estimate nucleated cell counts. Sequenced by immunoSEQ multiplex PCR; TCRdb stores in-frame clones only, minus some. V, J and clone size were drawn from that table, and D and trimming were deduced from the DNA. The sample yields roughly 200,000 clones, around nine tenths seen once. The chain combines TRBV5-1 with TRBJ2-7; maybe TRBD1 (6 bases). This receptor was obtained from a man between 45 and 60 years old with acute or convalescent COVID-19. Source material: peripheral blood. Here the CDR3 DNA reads TGCGCCAGCAGCTTGTCCCCAGACAGGTCCTACGAGCAGTACTTC. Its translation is CASSLSPDRSYEQYF. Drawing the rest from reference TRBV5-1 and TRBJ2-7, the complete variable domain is KAGVTQTPRYLIKTRGQQVTLSCSPISGHRSVSWYQQTPGQGLQFLFEYFSETQRNKGNFPGRFSGRQFSNSRSEMNVSTLELGDSALYLCASSLSPDRSYEQYFGPGTRLTVT.